These T cell receptor beta chains were read from a single sample in a study of cytomegalovirus exposure and HLA in healthy donors. Profiling relied on immunoSEQ multiplex PCR, and the TCRdb table lists in-frame clones only, not all of them. The table has 250,000 to 350,000 clones, roughly two thirds seen once. Sequencing was done on a sample of PBMCs. The receptors derive from a female donor in good health and CMV-seronegative. CDR3s include the opening cysteine and the closing phenylalanine or tryptophan. The order of the fields is J gene, V gene, D gene, CDR3 protein. A D gene is named only where the DNA matches it firmly.

j_gene: TRBJ2-1
v_gene: TRBV7-2
d_gene: TRBD2
CDR3aa: CASSPPRGGRLDYNEQFF

j_gene: TRBJ1-5
v_gene: TRBV28
d_gene: TRBD1
CDR3aa: CATSHTGVSNQPQHF

j_gene: TRBJ1-2
v_gene: TRBV5-4
d_gene: .
CDR3aa: CASSSPGPAGYGYTF

j_gene: TRBJ2-7
v_gene: TRBV7-2
d_gene: .
CDR3aa: CASSSDRRSREQYF

j_gene: TRBJ2-3
v_gene: TRBV28
d_gene: TRBD2
CDR3aa: CASSLQGLETDTQYF

j_gene: TRBJ2-5
v_gene: TRBV2
d_gene: .
CDR3aa: CASSADSEVGETQYF

j_gene: TRBJ2-1
v_gene: TRBV18
d_gene: .
CDR3aa: CASSTASSSYNEQFF

j_gene: TRBJ1-1
v_gene: TRBV5-1
d_gene: .
CDR3aa: CASSWAPGTEAFF

j_gene: TRBJ2-3
v_gene: TRBV18
d_gene: TRBD1
CDR3aa: CASSPPEQGASISGDTQYF

j_gene: TRBJ1-5
v_gene: TRBV7-2
d_gene: .
CDR3aa: CASSLVQAGSNQPQHF

j_gene: TRBJ1-1
v_gene: TRBV15
d_gene: .
CDR3aa: CATTDGRVTEAFF

j_gene: TRBJ2-7
v_gene: TRBV9
d_gene: .
CDR3aa: CASSVAASSYEQYF

j_gene: TRBJ2-7
v_gene: TRBV19
d_gene: .
CDR3aa: CASSTQRDRRHEQYF

j_gene: TRBJ2-2
v_gene: TRBV2
d_gene: TRBD1
CDR3aa: CASSSGTGTGELFF

j_gene: TRBJ1-1
v_gene: TRBV29-1
d_gene: .
CDR3aa: CSVGGVVNTEAFF

j_gene: TRBJ2-1
v_gene: TRBV2
d_gene: TRBD2
CDR3aa: CASKPGTSGYNEQFF

j_gene: TRBJ2-3
v_gene: TRBV9
d_gene: .
CDR3aa: CASTSGQADTQYF

j_gene: TRBJ1-4
v_gene: TRBV28
d_gene: .
CDR3aa: CASSFPGANEKLFF

j_gene: TRBJ2-7
v_gene: TRBV29-1
d_gene: TRBD1
CDR3aa: CSVEDQGQGASYEQYF

j_gene: TRBJ1-4
v_gene: TRBV14
d_gene: TRBD1
CDR3aa: CASSQLDRSGNEKLFF

j_gene: TRBJ2-5
v_gene: TRBV2
d_gene: TRBD1
CDR3aa: CASRETGKAQETQYF

j_gene: TRBJ2-7
v_gene: TRBV19
d_gene: .
CDR3aa: CASSNPAGKGNEQYF

j_gene: TRBJ2-1
v_gene: TRBV27
d_gene: TRBD2
CDR3aa: CASSLYSGRAMIFEQFF

j_gene: TRBJ2-1
v_gene: TRBV28
d_gene: .
CDR3aa: CASTPVPNRGEQFF

j_gene: TRBJ1-2
v_gene: TRBV6-1
d_gene: TRBD1
CDR3aa: CASSDKDRGLGYTF

j_gene: TRBJ2-5
v_gene: TRBV10-3
d_gene: TRBD2
CDR3aa: CATLDTTSGTETQYF

j_gene: TRBJ2-2
v_gene: TRBV7-9
d_gene: TRBD2
CDR3aa: CASSFSAGFDTGELFF

j_gene: TRBJ1-1
v_gene: TRBV20-1
d_gene: TRBD1
CDR3aa: CSAIQGRAFF

j_gene: TRBJ2-1
v_gene: TRBV27
d_gene: TRBD1
CDR3aa: CASTRQGSYNEQFF

j_gene: TRBJ1-5
v_gene: TRBV10-1
d_gene: TRBD1
CDR3aa: CASSEIHGTGNNSNQPQHF

j_gene: TRBJ1-1
v_gene: TRBV2
d_gene: .
CDR3aa: CASSMNTEAFF

j_gene: TRBJ2-7
v_gene: TRBV28
d_gene: TRBD2
CDR3aa: CASSLTSGRYEQYF

j_gene: TRBJ1-2
v_gene: TRBV19
d_gene: .
CDR3aa: CASNLDRSPYGYTF

j_gene: TRBJ2-3
v_gene: TRBV18
d_gene: .
CDR3aa: CASSPMLAETDTQYF

j_gene: TRBJ2-5
v_gene: TRBV5-4
d_gene: TRBD2
CDR3aa: CASSILAGVGYQETQYF

j_gene: TRBJ2-5
v_gene: TRBV5-4
d_gene: TRBD1
CDR3aa: CASSLAGTGTVRKTQYF

j_gene: TRBJ2-7
v_gene: TRBV2
d_gene: TRBD2
CDR3aa: CASTPSSGRSYEQYF

j_gene: TRBJ1-5
v_gene: TRBV5-8
d_gene: TRBD1
CDR3aa: CASSGGQGYQPQHF

j_gene: TRBJ2-3
v_gene: TRBV7-9
d_gene: TRBD2
CDR3aa: CASSLGEGANTDTQYF

j_gene: TRBJ2-7
v_gene: TRBV7-2
d_gene: .
CDR3aa: CASSLGSGGGLGEQYF

j_gene: TRBJ2-7
v_gene: TRBV5-1
d_gene: .
CDR3aa: CASSLGILGQGIDEQYF

j_gene: TRBJ2-5
v_gene: TRBV7-9
d_gene: .
CDR3aa: CASSLGPYVGETQYF

j_gene: TRBJ1-2
v_gene: TRBV28
d_gene: TRBD1
CDR3aa: CASSYPTGDSNYGYTF

j_gene: TRBJ1-5
v_gene: TRBV27
d_gene: TRBD1
CDR3aa: CASSTRTGVNQPQHF

j_gene: TRBJ2-3
v_gene: TRBV6-6
d_gene: TRBD2
CDR3aa: CASSLAGVSDTQYF

j_gene: TRBJ2-5
v_gene: TRBV6-1
d_gene: TRBD2
CDR3aa: CASRRTSGGETQYF

j_gene: TRBJ2-3
v_gene: TRBV25-1
d_gene: TRBD1
CDR3aa: CASSPLPGTGRDTQYF

j_gene: TRBJ2-2
v_gene: TRBV30
d_gene: .
CDR3aa: CAWSLRSTGELFF

j_gene: TRBJ2-7
v_gene: TRBV28
d_gene: .
CDR3aa: CASSPRPDSYEQYF

j_gene: TRBJ1-2
v_gene: TRBV6-5
d_gene: .
CDR3aa: CASSTDSLWGYTF

j_gene: TRBJ2-1
v_gene: TRBV6-6
d_gene: TRBD2
CDR3aa: CASSGLAGLYNEQFF

j_gene: TRBJ2-5
v_gene: TRBV30
d_gene: TRBD2
CDR3aa: CAWSHSGSGTQYF

j_gene: .
v_gene: TRBV5-1
d_gene: .
CDR3aa: CASSLAYEQYF

j_gene: TRBJ1-1
v_gene: TRBV11-3
d_gene: TRBD1
CDR3aa: CASSLEGRQGVGNTEAFF

j_gene: TRBJ1-1
v_gene: TRBV5-1
d_gene: .
CDR3aa: CASSNTLGGLGTEAFF

j_gene: TRBJ2-1
v_gene: TRBV7-7
d_gene: .
CDR3aa: CASSETGSSYNEQFF

j_gene: TRBJ1-1
v_gene: TRBV7-3
d_gene: .
CDR3aa: CASSSHAGTEAFF